This is a list of T cell receptor beta chains from one sample in a study of tumor-infiltrating lymphocytes in primary liver carcinoma. MiXCR, applied by TCRdb to the multiplex PCR reads, yields one record per CDR3 protein. This sample has 100,000 or so distinct CDR3 sequences, with about 62% found just once. The material sequenced was liver tumor tissue from sampling region 2. These receptors all come from a woman aged 55-69 years with primary liver carcinoma and hepatitis B virus infection. CDR3s include the opening cysteine and the closing phenylalanine or tryptophan. A D gene is named only where the DNA matches it firmly. Part of the rows lack a size; the others show once, few, many or a class for expanded clones.

clone size,J gene,D gene,V gene,CDR3 DNA,CDR3 protein
NA,TRBJ1-4,NA,TRBV12-3/TRBV12-4,TGTGCCAGCAGTTTGGGATGGTTGGTTGAGAAACTGTTTTTT,CASSLGWLVEKLFF
once,TRBJ1-1,TRBD1,TRBV20-1,TGCAGTGCTATGGGACAGGGGGCGAACACTGAAGCTTTCTTT,CSAMGQGANTEAFF
NA,TRBJ1-1,NA,TRBV19,TGTGCCAGTAGTTGGGGGTCGAGGACTGAAGCTTTCTTT,CASSWGSRTEAFF
medium-sized,TRBJ2-7,TRBD2,TRBV6-5,TGTGCCAGCAGCTCGGGACTAGCGGGAGGAAAGCAGTACTTC,CASSSGLAGGKQYF
NA,TRBJ1-4,TRBD1,TRBV7-9,TGTGCAAGCAGCTTATCCGCGGGACAGGGAACAGCTAATGGAAAACTGTTTTTT,CASSLSAGQGTANGKLFF
NA,TRBJ2-2,TRBD2,TRBV28,TGTGCCAGCAGTTCCACGACTAGCGAAACTGAGAACACCGGGGAGCTGTTTTTT,CASSSTTSETENTGELFF
NA,TRBJ2-3,NA,TRBV7-9,TGTGCCAGTAGCTTAACATCCAGGTTAGATACGCAGTATTTT,CASSLTSRLDTQYF
NA,TRBJ2-6,TRBD2,TRBV19,TGTGCCAGTATTATAGCGGGGGCTGGGGCCAACGTCCTGACTTTC,CASIIAGAGANVLTF
NA,TRBJ2-1,NA,TRBV11-2,TGTGCCATCAGTCCGGACTCGAGGTACAGCGAGCAGTTCTTC,CAISPDSRYSEQFF
few,TRBJ2-7,NA,TRBV18,TGTGCCAGTTCACCGACTGCGTTGCACGAGCAGTACTTC,CASSPTALHEQYF
NA,TRBJ2-4,NA,TRBV11-2,TGTGACAGCAGCTTAGAGCCCAAAAACATTCTGTACTTC,CDSSLEPKNILYF
NA,TRBJ2-7,TRBD2,TRBV4-1,TGCGCCAGCAGCCAAGATGGCGGGGGGCGTGACGAGCAGCACTTC,CASSQDGGGRDEQHF
NA,TRBJ2-4,TRBD2,TRBV28,TGTGCCAGCAGTTTGTTGGGACTAGCGGGAGGGGAGGCCAAAAACATTCAGTACTTC,CASSLLGLAGGEAKNIQYF
NA,TRBJ2-5,NA,TRBV5-1,TGCGCAAGCAGCTTGGCCCGGGGCGAAGAGGCCCAGTACTTC,CASSLARGEEAQYF
NA,TRBJ2-7,TRBD1,TRBV28,TGTGCCAGCGACTTTTTGGGGACAGCCAATTACGAGCAGTACTTC,CASDFLGTANYEQYF
NA,TRBJ2-3,TRBD2,TRBV7-9,TGCGCCAACAGCTTAGCGGGAGCAGATACGCAGTATTTT,CANSLAGADTQYF
NA,TRBJ1-2,NA,TRBV14,TGTACCAGCAGCCAAAGACAGTCCTATGACTACACCTTC,CTSSQRQSYDYTF
many,TRBJ1-5,NA,TRBV6-5,TGTGCCAGCAGTTATCGGGGACAAGGCAATCAGCCCCAGCATTTT,CASSYRGQGNQPQHF
NA,TRBJ2-1,NA,TRBV11-2,TGTGCCAGCAGCCTAGGTTTGGTAGCGGTAGGGCCGAATGAGCAGTTCTTC,CASSLGLVAVGPNEQFF
NA,TRBJ2-7,NA,TRBV11-2,TGTGACAGTAGCTTAGAACCGGGTCCGAACGAGCAGTACTTC,CDSSLEPGPNEQYF
NA,TRBJ2-7,NA,TRBV12-3/TRBV12-4,TGTGCCAGCAGCCCCAGAGACGGGAACTCCTACGAACAGTACTTC,CASSPRDGNSYEQYF
NA,TRBJ1-1,NA,TRBV11-2,TGTGCCAGCAGCTTAGAATGTGGACCGAACACTGACGCTTTCTTT,CASSLECGPNTDAFF
NA,TRBJ1-5,NA,TRBV6-6,TGTGCCAGCAGCGCACCGAATCAGCCCCAGCATTTT,CASSAPNQPQHF
many,TRBJ2-1,NA,TRBV5-4,TGTGCCAGCAGCGGTCGCTCTACCCGTAGGAATGAGCAGTTCTTC,CASSGRSTRRNEQFF
NA,TRBJ2-5,NA,TRBV7-9,TGTGCCAGCAGCTTAGGGGTCCCCGCGGAGACCCAGTACTTC,CASSLGVPAETQYF
few,TRBJ2-5,TRBD1,TRBV12-3/TRBV12-4,TGTGCCAGCAGTTCGGGGCGGGACAGGGATCCGAAAGAGACCCAGTACTTC,CASSSGRDRDPKETQYF
NA,TRBJ1-1,NA,TRBV28,TGTGCCAGCAGTTTAAAGACAGGGAACACTGAAGCTTTCTTT,CASSLKTGNTEAFF
NA,TRBJ2-6,NA,TRBV12-3/TRBV12-4,TGTGACAGCAGTTTTGCGGTGACTGGGGCCAACGTCCCGACTTTC,CDSSFAVTGANVPTF
NA,TRBJ2-1,NA,TRBV6-1,TGTGCCAGCATTGAAGAATCCAGGGGCGATCTTCAAAATGAACAGTTCTTC,CASIEESRGDLQNEQFF
NA,TRBJ2-1,NA,TRBV5-6,TGTGCCAGCAGCTTCCTGTGGAGCGGTAGTTATAATGAGCAGTTCTTC,CASSFLWSGSYNEQFF
NA,TRBJ2-6,NA,TRBV4-1,TGTGCCAGCAGCCAAGAGGGAGTGGGGTCTAGGGCCAACGTCCTGAGTTTC,CASSQEGVGSRANVLSF
once,TRBJ2-1,TRBD1,TRBV29-1,TGTAGCGTTGAAGGAGGGACAGGGGCCAATGAGCAGCTCTTC,CSVEGGTGANEQLF
once,TRBJ2-7,TRBD2,TRBV6-5,TGTGCCAGCAGCGCGGCGGCGGGGGGGTACTACGTGCACTACTTC,CASSAAAGGYYVHYF
many,TRBJ2-7,TRBD2,TRBV6-6,TGTGCCAGCATTGCTAGCGGGCAAACTTGGGGACACTACGAGCAGTACTTC,CASIASGQTWGHYEQYF
NA,TRBJ1-5,NA,TRBV7-9,TGTGCCAGCAGGTTATCCAGCCTCAGTCAGCCCCAGCATTTT,CASRLSSLSQPQHF
NA,TRBJ1-2,NA,TRBV7-9,TGTGCCAGCAGCCGGCTAGGGTTGCAGGGCTACACCTTC,CASSRLGLQGYTF
once,TRBJ2-3,NA,TRBV10-3,TGTGCCATCAGTGACGTGCGACCTAGCACAGATACGCAGTATTTT,CAISDVRPSTDTQYF
NA,TRBJ1-6,TRBD1,TRBV6-5,TGTGTCGGCAGCTACAGTCCGACAGGGGGCCTTTCACCCCTCCACTTT,CVGSYSPTGGLSPLHF
NA,TRBJ2-6,TRBD1,TRBV6-5,TGTGACAGCAGTTACAGGGGCTCTGGGGCCGACGTCCTGACTTTC,CDSSYRGSGADVLTF
many,TRBJ1-1,NA,TRBV29-1,TGCAGCGTTGGTGGGAAGGGCACTGAAGCTTTCTTT,CSVGGKGTEAFF
NA,TRBJ2-3,NA,TRBV11-3,TGTGCCAGCAACTTCAGGACCATCACAGATACGCAGTATTTT,CASNFRTITDTQYF
NA,TRBJ2-7,TRBD2,TRBV6-5,TGTGCCAGCAGAGCGACTAGCGGGAATTACGAGCAGTACTTC,CASRATSGNYEQYF